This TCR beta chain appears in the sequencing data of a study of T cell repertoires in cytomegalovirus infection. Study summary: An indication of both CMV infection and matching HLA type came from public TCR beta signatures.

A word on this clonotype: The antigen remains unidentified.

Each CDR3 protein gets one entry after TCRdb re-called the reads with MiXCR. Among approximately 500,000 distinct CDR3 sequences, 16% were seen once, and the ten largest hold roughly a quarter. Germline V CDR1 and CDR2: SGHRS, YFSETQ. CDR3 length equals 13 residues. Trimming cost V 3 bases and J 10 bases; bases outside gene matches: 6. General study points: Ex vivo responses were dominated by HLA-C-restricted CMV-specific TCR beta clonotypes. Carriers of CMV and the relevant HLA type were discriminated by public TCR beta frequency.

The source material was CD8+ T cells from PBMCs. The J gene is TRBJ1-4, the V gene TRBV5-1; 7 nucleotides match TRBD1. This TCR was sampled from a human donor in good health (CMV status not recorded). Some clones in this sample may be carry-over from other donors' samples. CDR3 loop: CASSSDREGKLFF. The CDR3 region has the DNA TGCGCCAGCAGCTCCGACAGGGAAGGAAAACTGTTTTTT.